This T cell receptor beta chain was recorded in a study of CD4 and CD8 cells across lung adenocarcinoma regions. This clonotype occurred many times. TCRdb passed the PCR reads through MiXCR, listing each CDR3 protein once. Of roughly 25,000 distinct CDR3 sequences listed, around 53% are singletons. Samples came from patients with localized non-small cell lung adenocarcinoma. The CDR3 has 16 residues. The germline V gene has CDR1 SGHTA and CDR2 FQGNSA. V gave up 4 bases and J gave up 6 bases; unmatched junction bases: 9. The gene calls are TRBV7-2 and TRBJ1-6, with 7 bases aligning to TRBD1. The sequence derives from a male donor with lung adenocarcinoma. The CD4 and CD8 labels of this study may be unreliable. Sequencing was carried out using CD8+ T cells from the center of a lung tumor. This CDR3 is CASSYLPGQVNSPLHF. Written as DNA, the CDR3 is TGTGCCAGCAGCTACCTACCCGGACAGGTTAATTCACCCCTCCACTTT.